This TCR beta chain was identified in a study of blood T cells in healthy people across ages. The CDR3 has 13 amino acids. The V and J ends lost 2 bases and 4 bases respectively, with 9 bases between them. Looked up from germline, CDR1 is MNHNY and CDR2 is SVGAGI (reference sequence). General study findings and limits: Across the age range, TCR beta diversity per million T cells fell in a roughly linear way.

Primed by a sample-barcoded 5' primer and a J-beta primer mix, a second PCR proceeded for roughly 7 to 12 cycles. Every single cDNA molecule received a tag from a template-switch adaptor with 12 random nucleotides. TCRdb called the 5' RACE reads again in MiXCR, with one record for every CDR3 protein. The sample lists 2 million or so distinct CDR3 sequences, 40% to 55% occurring once. Each sample had at least 6 million PBMCs isolated. Details on this clonotype: Antigen specificity is unknown.

The clonotype was recovered from a woman aged 40-49 years in good health. Sequencing used blood. The chain recombines TRBV6-6 with TRBJ2-7; D remains ambiguous. CDR3 DNA: TGTGCCAGCAGTTACCAGAGCTTGTACGAGCAGTACTTC. This codes for CASSYQSLYEQYF.